These T cell receptor beta chains were read from a single sample in a study of early T cells in non-severe SARS-CoV-2 infection. TCRdb redid the calling of the 5' RACE reads with MiXCR, one entry per CDR3 protein. This sample has roughly 31,000 distinct CDR3 sequences, with approximately 4.2% found just once. The specimen sequenced was whole blood. All receptors come from an adult who was a healthcare worker with PCR-confirmed SARS-CoV-2 infection or an uninfected control (not recorded which). Both conserved end residues are part of each CDR3. D genes are given only for firm matches. A clone size is listed for some rows: how often the clone was seen (once, few, many), or a class if it is expanded.

v_gene	d_gene	j_gene	abundance	CDR3aa	CDR3nt
TRBV7-2	TRBD1	TRBJ1-1	many	CASSSWTGLTEAFF	TGTGCCAGCAGCTCCTGGACAGGACTCACTGAAGCTTTCTTT
TRBV2	TRBD2	TRBJ2-1	many	CASSEPSGYNEQFF	TGTGCCAGCAGTGAGCCTAGCGGCTACAATGAGCAGTTCTTC
TRBV7-3	NA	TRBJ2-2	few	CASGSNTGELFF	TGTGCCAGCGGCAGTAACACCGGGGAGCTGTTTTTT
TRBV10-1	NA	TRBJ2-3	many	CASNRAVTDTQYF	TGCGCCAGTAACCGGGCCGTCACAGATACGCAGTATTTT
TRBV28	TRBD1	TRBJ1-1	many	CASTLGQGNTEAFF	TGTGCCAGCACCCTTGGACAGGGGAACACTGAAGCTTTCTTT
TRBV7-2	NA	TRBJ2-7	many	CASSLGPAGQQYF	TGTGCCAGCAGCTTAGGGCCCGCGGGCCAGCAGTACTTC
TRBV7-9	NA	TRBJ1-6	medium-sized	CAGSSYNSPLHF	TGTGCCGGGAGCTCCTATAATTCACCCCTCCACTTT
TRBV28	TRBD2	TRBJ2-3	many	CASGLAVSTDTQYF	TGTGCCAGCGGACTAGCGGTTAGCACAGATACGCAGTATTTT
TRBV5-6	NA	TRBJ2-7	many	CASFIGTVYEQYF	TGTGCCAGCTTCATAGGGACTGTCTACGAGCAGTACTTC
TRBV5-1	NA	TRBJ2-3	few	CASSLSVGPDTQYF	TGCGCCAGCAGCTTAAGCGTGGGGCCAGATACGCAGTATTTT
TRBV18	TRBD1	TRBJ2-7	many	CASSRGQGMRTYEQYF	TGTGCCAGCTCACGGGGACAGGGAATGCGGACCTACGAGCAGTACTTC
TRBV14	NA	TRBJ2-3	many	CASSQDLRNPHTSTDTQYF	TGTGCCAGCAGCCAAGATCTGAGAAACCCCCACACGAGCACAGATACGCAGTATTTT
TRBV5-1	NA	TRBJ2-3	NA	CASSLASRASTDTQYF	TGCGCCAGCAGCTTGGCGTCTAGGGCTAGCACAGATACGCAGTATTTT
TRBV20-1	TRBD1	TRBJ2-1	many	CSARRTGVYNEQFF	TGCAGTGCTAGAAGAACAGGGGTCTACAATGAGCAGTTCTTC
TRBV7-8	NA	TRBJ2-2	many	CASSLVDTGELFF	TGTGCCAGCAGCTTGGTGGACACCGGGGAGCTGTTTTTT
TRBV10-2	NA	TRBJ2-3	many	CASGVDTQYF	TGCGCCAGCGGTGTGGATACGCAGTATTTT
TRBV2	TRBD2	TRBJ2-7	few	CASSGREGEQYF	TGTGCCAGCAGTGGGAGGGAGGGCGAGCAGTACTTC
TRBV29-1	TRBD1	TRBJ2-7	few	CSVISGTGGYEQYF	TGCAGCGTTATATCCGGGACAGGGGGTTACGAGCAGTACTTC
TRBV20-1	NA	TRBJ2-7	many	CSASPQVRSEQYF	TGCAGTGCTAGCCCACAGGTCAGATCAGAGCAGTACTTC
TRBV5-6	TRBD1	TRBJ1-2	few	CASSGDRWNGYTF	TGTGCCAGCAGCGGGGACAGATGGAATGGCTACACCTTC
TRBV7-9	NA	TRBJ1-5	many	CASSRTASNQPQHF	TGTGCCAGCAGCCGGACAGCTAGCAATCAGCCCCAGCATTTT
TRBV12-3/TRBV12-4	NA	TRBJ2-3	NA	CASSSTGMGTDTQYF	TGTGCCAGCAGCTCAACAGGGATGGGTACAGATACGCAGTATTTT
TRBV27	NA	TRBJ2-5	few	CASSPTSGETQYF	TGTGCCAGCAGTCCAACGTCAGGAGAGACCCAGTACTTC
TRBV28	TRBD1	TRBJ2-6	many	CASSSLPGQGAGANVLTF	TGTGCCAGCAGTTCCCTACCGGGACAGGGGGCTGGGGCCAACGTCCTGACTTTC
TRBV28	TRBD2	TRBJ2-2	NA	CASSPPGGAGELFF	TGTGCCAGCAGTCCCCCTGGGGGGGCCGGGGAGCTGTTTTTT
TRBV13	TRBD1	TRBJ1-1	NA	CASSLGQGGGRTEAFF	TGTGCCAGCAGCTTGGGACAGGGCGGTGGGCGCACTGAAGCTTTCTTT
TRBV7-9	NA	TRBJ1-2	many	CASSLENGYTF	TGTGCCAGCAGCTTAGAGAATGGCTACACCTTC
TRBV28	TRBD1	TRBJ2-7	many	CASTLGQVSYEQYF	TGTGCCAGTACCCTCGGACAGGTGTCCTACGAGCAGTACTTC
TRBV4-1	NA	TRBJ1-1	NA	CASSQDHQGRKMNTEAFF	TGCGCCAGCAGCCAAGATCACCAGGGCCGTAAGATGAACACTGAAGCTTTCTTT
TRBV24-1	NA	TRBJ2-1	many	CATSDRPPRRGYNEQFF	TGTGCCACCAGTGATCGACCACCCCGAAGGGGCTACAATGAGCAGTTCTTC
TRBV5-1	TRBD2	TRBJ2-1	medium-sized	CASSLEGLGNEQFF	TGCGCCAGCAGCTTGGAGGGACTAGGAAATGAGCAGTTCTTC
TRBV5-1	TRBD2	TRBJ2-5	many	CASSSGLAGINQETQYF	TGCGCCAGCAGCTCAGGACTAGCGGGAATAAACCAAGAGACCCAGTACTTC
TRBV4-1	TRBD2	TRBJ2-1	many	CASSQDGSAGIAGGRGTYNEQFF	TGCGCCAGCAGCCAAGATGGGTCCGCTGGGATAGCGGGAGGCCGAGGCACATACAATGAGCAGTTCTTC
TRBV19	NA	TRBJ2-7	once	CACGTSYEQYF	TGTGCCTGCGGGACGTCTTACGAGCAGTACTTC
TRBV6-5	NA	TRBJ1-5	NA	CASRQTVDSNQPQHF	TGTGCCAGCAGACAAACAGTTGATAGCAATCAGCCCCAGCATTTT
TRBV27	TRBD2	TRBJ2-7	few	CASSLGLAGLYRDEQYF	TGTGCCAGCAGTTTAGGGCTAGCGGGATTGTACCGGGACGAGCAGTACTTC
TRBV28	TRBD2	TRBJ2-7	many	CASSLGGRADEQYF	TGTGCCAGCAGTTTAGGCGGGAGGGCCGACGAGCAGTACTTC
TRBV20-1	NA	TRBJ2-3	many	CSARGGGPSPADTQYF	TGCAGTGCTAGAGGGGGGGGGCCATCTCCCGCAGATACGCAGTATTTT
TRBV11-2	TRBD1	TRBJ2-7	many	CASSSLQGRPYEQYF	TGTGCCAGCAGCTCCCTACAGGGGCGCCCCTACGAGCAGTACTTC
TRBV29-1	NA	TRBJ2-3	many	CSVAQGMDTQYF	TGCAGCGTGGCCCAGGGGATGGATACGCAGTATTTT
TRBV20-1	NA	TRBJ1-5	many	CSARGDAGVNQPQHF	TGCAGTGCTAGAGGTGATGCAGGGGTCAATCAGCCCCAGCATTTT
TRBV11-2	NA	TRBJ2-2	many	CASSSESTPHTGELFF	TGTGCCAGCAGCTCCGAATCGACCCCCCACACCGGGGAGCTGTTTTTT
TRBV10-3	NA	TRBJ1-5	many	CAISESSGDRQPQHF	TGTGCCATCAGTGAGTCGAGCGGGGATCGTCAGCCCCAGCATTTT
TRBV4-2	TRBD2	TRBJ2-7	many	CASSQDLAGSYEQYF	TGTGCCAGCAGCCAAGATCTAGCGGGGTCCTACGAGCAGTACTTC
TRBV7-2	NA	TRBJ1-2	many	CASSPVRDQGYTF	TGTGCCAGCAGTCCTGTCCGGGACCAAGGCTACACCTTC
TRBV7-6	NA	TRBJ2-1	NA	CASSLAGAEEQFF	TGTGCCAGCAGCTTAGCAGGGGCGGAGGAGCAGTTCTTC